This T cell receptor (beta chain) was retrieved from a study of cytomegalovirus exposure and HLA in healthy donors. Whole-study context: The 120 validation repertoires were produced on the same platform as the roughly 720 repertoires of the first cohort. This was reported in a later analysis.

As regards this clone: Its antigen is unidentified.

Study observations and caveats: A list of around 150 TCR beta chains associated with cytomegalovirus was given. Reports showed the classifier diagnosing cytomegalovirus status with high specificity and sensitivity.

The CDR3 runs to 16 residues. CDR1 is SGHRS, CDR2 YFSETQ, per germline. With V trimmed by 4 bases and J by 6 bases, 14 bases remained unmatched. The donors were members of the validation cohort, which comprised 90 to 150 subjects and was separate from the first cohort of 666 subjects. Generated by immunoSEQ multiplex PCR, the TCRdb table keeps only in-frame clones and is missing some. The data contain under 400,000 clones, approximately 86% of them singletons. This sequence was found in a man aged 30-40 years in good health and CMV-seronegative. The V and J genes are TRBV5-1 and TRBJ2-3, with 7 bases identical to TRBD2. Material for sequencing was PBMCs. CDR3 DNA sequence: TGCGCCAGCAGCAGCCCAGGGAGGGCCCTAGCGGATACGCAGTATTTT. It encodes CASSSPGRALADTQYF.